This T cell receptor (beta chain) was identified in a study of CD8 T cells in Susac syndrome. Random-hexamer reverse transcription was applied to about 0.5 to 1 ug RNA. MiXCR, applied by TCRdb to the immunoSEQ multiplex PCR reads, yields one record per CDR3 protein. Here the sample spans a few hundred thousand distinct CDR3 sequences, 95% being singletons. Trimming removed 6 bases at V and 4 bases at J, with 13 bases between. Germline CDR1 is LNHNV and CDR2 is YYDKDF (reference sequence). The CDR3 is 14 residues long. The sequenced sample consisted of CD4+ T cells from PBMCs. The rearrangement links TRBV15 to TRBJ2-1, with a weak D call TRBD2 (6 bases). The sequence derives from a human donor with multiple sclerosis. The CDR3, as DNA: TGTGCCACCAGGCGGGATGTTCAATACAATGAGCAGTTCTTC. Its protein is CATRRDVQYNEQFF. Combining the CDR3 with reference TRBV15 and TRBJ2-1 gives the whole variable domain DAMVIQNPRYQVTQFGKPVTLSCSQTLNHNVMYWYQQKSSQAPKLLFHYYDKDFNNEADTPDNFQSRRPNTSFCFLDIRSPGLGDTAMYLCATRRDVQYNEQFFGPGTRLTVL.